Listed here are 12 T cell receptor beta chains from one sample, sequenced in a study of T cell changes during pregnancy in multiple sclerosis. Generated by immunoSEQ multiplex PCR, the TCRdb table keeps only in-frame clones and is missing some. The sample includes tens of thousands of clones, more than 90% of them seen just once. This material consisted of peripheral blood, taken after pregnancy. These receptors originate from a female donor in good health, enrolled as a control in a pregnancy study.

The gene calls are TRBV6-4 and TRBJ2-1; no clear D gene. The V gene's germline CDR1 is MRHNA and CDR2 SNTAGT. V lost 4 bases and J 0 bases, leaving 4 bases between the germline ends. This CDR3 region has 13 residues. The CDR3 loop reads CASSASSYNEQFF. CDR3 nucleotide sequence: TGTGCCAGCAGTGCTAGCTCCTACAATGAGCAGTTCTTC.

The chain is built from TRBV19 and TRBJ1-5; D call uncertain. In germline, CDR1 is LNHDA, CDR2 SQIVND (reference sequence). The CDR3 is made up of 15 amino acids. V was shortened by 6 bases and J by 5 bases, with 17 bases between the two germline ends. Here the CDR3 DNA reads TGTGCCAGTAGCGACGGGGTGGGCACGTATCAGCCCCAGCATTTT. Encoded protein: CASSDGVGTYQPQHF. The full variable domain, its missing parts supplied by reference TRBV19 and TRBJ1-5, is DGGITQSPKYLFRKEGQNVTLSCEQNLNHDAMYWYRQDPGQGLRLIYYSQIVNDFQKGDIAEGYSVSREKKESFPLTVTSAQKNPTAFYLCASSDGVGTYQPQHFGDGTRLSIL.

This clone has a single count. The chain is built from TRBV7-6 and TRBJ2-7, with 9 bases aligning to TRBD1. Germline values: CDR1 SGHVS, CDR2 FNYEAQ. With 5 bases clipped from V and 6 bases from J, the junction kept 5 bases outside the gene matches. This CDR3 contains 13 residues. The CDR3 nucleotides read TGTGCCAGCAGCCCGGGACAGGGCCGCGAGCAGTACTTC. This translates into CASSPGQGREQYF.

The genes are TRBV7-9 and TRBJ1-1; D uncertain. CDR3 length equals 14 residues. Germline loops: CDR1 SEHNR, CDR2 FQNEAQ (reference sequence). V gave up 3 bases and J gave up 1 base, with 9 bases separating them. The CDR3 here is CASSLGAGNTEAFF. The CDR3 DNA reads TGTGCCAGCAGCTTGGGTGCAGGGAACACTGAAGCTTTCTTT.

This chain links TRBV29-1 with TRBJ2-3; tentative D call: TRBD2 (5 bases). Germline V gene sequence: CDR1 SQVTM, CDR2 ANQGSEA. V gave up 4 bases and J gave up 6 bases, with 14 bases separating them. This CDR3 has 13 amino acids. CDR3 in DNA: TGCAGCGTTGTCTCGGGGAGTCTGGATACGCAGTATTTT. It specifies CSVVSGSLDTQYF.

This chain connects TRBV28 to TRBJ1-1, with D tentatively TRBD1 (6 bases). The V end lost 2 bases, the J end lost 6 bases, and 13 bases lay between the germline ends. Germline lookup yields CDR1 MDHEN and CDR2 SYDVKM. This CDR3 spans 14 amino acids. As DNA, the CDR3 is TGTGCCAGCAGTTTAACCCAGGGGAGGGCTGAAGCTTTCTTT. It translates to CASSLTQGRAEAFF.

This rearrangement joins TRBV9 to TRBJ2-7; maybe TRBD2 (6 bases). The CDR3 totals 16 residues. From germline, CDR1 is SGDLS and CDR2 YYNGEE. V dropped 0 bases and J dropped 1 base, with 14 bases sitting between them. CDR3 bases: TGTGCCAGCAGCGTAGACCCCGGGAGCTGGTCCTACGAGCAGTACTTC. Translation gives CASSVDPGSWSYEQYF.

The V call is TRBV7-8, the J call TRBJ1-3; a possible D gene is TRBD1 (6 bases). The CDR3 loop spans 16 amino acids. V gave up 2 bases and J gave up 2 bases, with 13 bases separating them. Germline lookup yields CDR1 SGHVS and CDR2 FQNEAQ. The CDR3 reads CASSLMGAETGNTIYF. The DNA of the CDR3 is TGTGCCAGCAGCTTAATGGGGGCAGAAACTGGAAACACCATATATTTT.

Here the CDR3 reads CASPRSFNEQFF. CDR3 bases: TGTGCCTCACCGAGGAGTTTTAATGAGCAGTTCTTC. V gene TRBV10-3 combines with J gene TRBJ2-1; D not certain. The V end was cut by 11 bases, the J end by 7 bases, with 15 bases between. The CDR3 runs 12 residues. Germline CDR1 is ENHRY and CDR2 is SYGVKD.

In this sample, this clone turned up once. This sequence joins TRBV21-1 and TRBJ2-3; TRBD1 is the table's D call and was not checked against the DNA. TRBV21-1 is shown as a pseudogene. This CDR3 is 16 amino acids long. CDR3 in amino acids: CASSYRWDRAADTQYF. In DNA, the CDR3 is TGTGCCAGCAGCTATCGTTGGGACAGGGCAGCAGATACGCAGTATTTT.

The chain recombines TRBV23-1 with TRBJ2-1; the match to TRBD1 covers 8 bases. TRBV23-1 is an ORF for which the function is uncertain. This CDR3 region has 14 residues. The ends lost 4 bases at V and 9 bases at J; junction bases unmatched: 8. CDR3 DNA sequence: TGCGCCAGCAGTCCTCGGACAGGGAGGTTTGAGCAGTTCTTC. Translating gives CASSPRTGRFEQFF.

This clone was counted between two and nine times. J is TRBJ2-7 and V is TRBV7-9; D not certain. The length of the CDR3 is 14 residues. CDR1 and CDR2 from the germline V gene are SEHNR and FQNEAQ (reference sequence). V lost 2 bases, J lost 6 bases, and 14 bases lay in between. DNA of the CDR3: TGTGCCAGCAGCTTAACCCTTGCTACGGGCGAGCAGTACTTC. Translated: CASSLTLATGEQYF. The full variable domain, rest sourced from reference TRBV7-9 and TRBJ2-7, is DTGVSQNPRHKITKRGQNVTFRCDPISEHNRLYWYRQTLGQGPEFLTYFQNEAQLEKSRLLSDRFSAERPKGSFSTLEIQRTEQGDSAMYLCASSLTLATGEQYFGPGTRLTVT.